The T cell receptor beta chain under discussion was sequenced for a study of T cell repertoires in cytomegalovirus infection (dated by TCRdb to between 2019 and 2020). In terms of the full investigation: The HLA type of each donor mattered for the analysis, because public TCR beta signatures pointed to carriage of CMV infection along with the matching HLA type. The investigation overall reported the following: The ex vivo response was dominated by HLA-C-restricted CMV-specific TCR beta clonotypes, and the single most frequent clonotype in two of eight donors was supplied by these HLA-C-restricted clonotypes. Cumulative frequency of public TCR beta family members discriminated carriers of CMV infection plus the relevant HLA type in this cohort and an independent 352-donor cohort.

Data came from an Illumina HiSeq 1500. The public reads were reanalyzed by TCRdb: fastp trimming at Q25, MiXCR alignment, in-frame beta chains only. Rows are unified per CDR3 protein, each entry keeping the most common DNA and genes. The sample records around 240,000 distinct CDR3 sequences, 22% of which are singletons. The biggest ten clones account for 15% to 20% of the sample. Clipping removes 0 bases from V and 6 bases from J, with 6 as the unmatched junction base count. In the germline V gene, CDR1 corresponds to ENHRY and CDR2 to SYGVKD. Reading from cysteine to phenylalanine, the CDR3 counts 16 amino acids. Only the CDR3 portion is preserved as DNA: 48 bases, with reading frame beginning at the first base. This clonotype occurred many times. Its antigen is currently not known. One base away there is no much larger clone; base qualities are not given.

Sequences were obtained from CD8+ T cells from PBMCs. The receptor was derived from a human donor in good health (CMV status not recorded). Some clones in this sample may be carry-over from other donors' samples. Here the chain combines TRBV10-3 and TRBJ2-3; TRBD2 aligns with 10 central bases. The DNA sequence is TGTGCCATCAGTGAGTCGAGCGGGGGGGCCTTGGATACGCAGTATTTT. Its amino acids are CAISESSGGALDTQYF.